The clone carrying this T cell receptor (beta chain) is termed large. The CDR3 spans 15 residues. The germline V gene encodes CDR1 SEHNR and CDR2 FQNEAQ (reference sequence). V was shortened by 3 bases and J by 2 bases, with 14 bases between the two germline ends. MiXCR was run by TCRdb on the PCR reads, yielding one entry per CDR3 protein. The sample yields approximately 13,000 distinct CDR3 sequences, roughly 50% seen once. The data are from a study of tumor-infiltrating lymphocytes in oesophageal squamous cell carcinoma. This clonotype was sampled from a female donor with esophageal squamous cell carcinoma. The sequencing sample was made of esophageal tumor tissue. V gene TRBV7-9 combines with J gene TRBJ2-7, with D unclear. CDR3 loop: CASSLNQLEPYEQYF. CDR3 in DNA: TGTGCCAGCAGCTTGAATCAATTGGAACCCTACGAGCAGTACTTC.